The 19 T cell receptor beta chains reported below all come from one sample, sequenced in a study of cytomegalovirus exposure and HLA in healthy donors. A multiplex PCR was run with 60 Vbeta primers and 13 Jbeta primers. Method: immunoSEQ multiplex PCR; TCRdb's copy keeps in-frame clones and lacks some. The sample carries some 170,000 clones, approximately 79% recorded once. Sequenced: PBMCs. These receptors were collected from a man aged 35 to 55 in good health and CMV-seropositive.

The DNA for the CDR3 is TGTGCCAGCAGCTTGGTCGCGGGGAACACTGAAGCTTTCTTT. Protein: CASSLVAGNTEAFF. This rearrangement joins TRBV5-4 to TRBJ1-1; D is unresolved. Germline CDR1 is SGHNT and CDR2 is YYREEE (reference sequence). Trimming removed 0 bases at V and 1 base at J, with 7 bases between. This CDR3 spans 14 amino acids.

This clone turned up a few times. The genes are TRBV2 and TRBJ2-5; 8 bases match TRBD1. CDR1 and CDR2 (germline): SNHLY, FYNNEI. The CDR3 totals 13 residues. The J segment lost 2 bases and the V segment lost 6 bases, leaving 2 bases of the junction unmatched. As DNA, the CDR3 is TGTGCCAGCAGGGACAGGGTTCAAGAGACCCAGTACTTC. Translation: CASRDRVQETQYF.

V gene TRBV2 combines with J gene TRBJ2-3; D is perhaps TRBD2 (5 bases). Trimming took 0 bases from V and 4 from J, leaving 11 bases between them. The germline CDR1 and CDR2 sequences are SNHLY and FYNNEI. The CDR3 sequence is 15 residues long. The CDR3 here is CASSEADFVADTQYF. CDR3 nucleotide sequence: TGTGCCAGCAGTGAAGCGGACTTTGTTGCAGATACGCAGTATTTT.

The rearrangement links TRBV11-2 to TRBJ2-1; TRBD2 matches 14 bases. The CDR3 spans 15 residues. Germline values: CDR1 SGHAT, CDR2 FQNNGV. Losses at the gene ends were 6 bases for V and 9 bases for J; bases not matched to a gene: 7. In DNA form, the CDR3 reads TGTGCCAGCAGACTGGGACTAGCGGGAGTTGCTGAGCAGTTCTTC. It yields the protein CASRLGLAGVAEQFF.

The chain has TRBV6-5 and TRBJ1-1; D ambiguous. There are 12 residues in the CDR3. Per germline, CDR1 MNHEY and CDR2 SVGAGI. Trimming cost V 8 bases and J 2 bases, with 9 bases left between them. CDR3: CASGGRNTEAFF. The CDR3 nucleotides are TGTGCCAGCGGCGGCAGAAACACTGAAGCTTTCTTT.

This clone was picked up a small number of times. The chain couples TRBV21-1 to TRBJ1-1. TRBV21-1 is a listed pseudogene. The CDR3 is made up of 13 amino acids. The CDR3: CASSKAEGCGAFF. CDR3 in DNA: TGTGCCAGCAGCAAAGCTGAGGGATGTGGCGCTTTCTTT.

The chain recombines TRBV6-5 with TRBJ1-5; no firm D call. With 6 bases removed from V and 0 bases from J, the gap between germline ends came to 12 bases. This CDR3 contains 15 residues. Germline CDR1 is MNHEY and CDR2 is SVGAGI. The CDR3 DNA sequence: TGTGCCAGCAGCCTCATGGCGGGTAGCAATCAGCCCCAGCATTTT. Amino acids: CASSLMAGSNQPQHF.

The chain combines TRBV18 with TRBJ1-5, with D perhaps matching TRBD1 (5 bases). CDR1 and CDR2 from the germline V gene are KGHSH and LQKENI. V dropped 4 bases and J dropped 7 bases, with 11 bases sitting between them. This CDR3 spans 13 amino acids. The CDR3 loop is CASSLAGKQPQHF. CDR3 bases: TGTGCCAGCTCACTGGCAGGGAAACAGCCCCAGCATTTT.

CDR3 DNA sequence: TGTGCCAGCAGCACCGGTGTTGGAAACACCATATATTTT. It encodes CASSTGVGNTIYF. The V call is TRBV11-2, the J call TRBJ1-3; no clear D. Germline V gives CDR1 SGHAT, CDR2 FQNNGV. This CDR3 spans 13 amino acids. The V end was cut by 5 bases, the J end by 3 bases, with 8 bases between. Full variable domain (remainder filled in from reference TRBV11-2 and TRBJ1-3): EAGVAQSPRYKIIEKRQSVAFWCNPISGHATLYWYQQILGQGPKLLIQFQNNGVVDDSQLPKDRFSAERLKGVDSTLKIQPAKLEDSAVYLCASSTGVGNTIYFGEGSWLTVV.

This clone was counted once. The V and J genes are TRBV11-2 and TRBJ1-1; D gene unclear. The CDR3 loop spans 12 amino acids. Germline V gives CDR1 SGHAT, CDR2 FQNNGV. V lost 3 bases to trimming and J lost 3 bases, with 5 bases between them. The CDR3 reads CASSFRDTEAFF. CDR3 nucleotides: TGTGCCAGCAGCTTTCGGGACACTGAAGCTTTCTTT.

CDR3 nucleotide sequence: TGTGCCAGCAGCTTGGGGACTCCCGAGCAGTACTTC. Protein: CASSLGTPEQYF. This rearrangement joins TRBV11-2 to TRBJ2-7; D is perhaps TRBD2 (6 bases). The ends were cut back, 3 bases at V and 6 bases at J, with 9 bases in the middle. This CDR3 comprises 12 residues. Germline-derived CDR1 and CDR2 are SGHAT and FQNNGV.

The V gene is TRBV11-1, the J gene TRBJ2-5; D might be TRBD1 (5 bases). The CDR3 consists of 17 residues. The V end lost 0 bases, the J end lost 1 base, and 15 bases lay between the germline ends. CDR1 SGHAT and CDR2 FQDESV come from the germline V gene (reference sequence). The CDR3 DNA reads as TGTGCCAGCAGCTTAGCAATAGGGGCAGCTAGCCAAGAGACCCAGTACTTC. Translating it yields CASSLAIGAASQETQYF.

The rearrangement uses TRBV5-5 and TRBJ1-4; 7 nucleotides align to TRBD1. From germline, CDR1 is SGHKS and CDR2 YYEKEE (reference sequence). The J segment lost 1 base and the V segment lost 5 bases, leaving 8 bases of the junction unmatched. CDR3 length equals 16 residues. CDR3 in DNA: TGTGCCAGCAGACGTGGGACAGTGAAAACTAATGAAAAACTGTTTTTT. Translated: CASRRGTVKTNEKLFF.

A few counts support this clone. The rearrangement uses TRBV6-5 and TRBJ2-1; maybe TRBD2 (6 bases). This CDR3 has 11 amino acids. Per the germline V gene, CDR1 is MNHEY and CDR2 is SVGAGI. With 8 bases removed from V and 9 bases from J, the gap between germline ends came to 11 bases. CDR3 coding DNA: TGTGCCAGCTCCTCAGCGGGTGAGCAGTTCTTC. Translating it yields CASSSAGEQFF.

A word on this clone: One junction end disagrees with the germline gene, perhaps due to a read error. This chain links TRBV11-2 with TRBJ1-3, with 10 bases that match TRBD1. CDR1 is SGHAT, CDR2 FQNNGV, per germline. This CDR3 spans 17 amino acids. For the CDR3, the DNA is TGTGCCAGCAGCTCCGGTTTGACAGGGGGCGGTGGAAGCACCATATATTTT. Amino acid sequence: CASSSGLTGGGGSTIYF. The whole variable domain, remainder taken from reference TRBV11-2 and TRBJ1-3, is EAGVAQSPRYKIIEKRQSVAFWCNPISGHATLYWYQQILGQGPKLLIQFQNNGVVDDSQLPKDRFSAERLKGVDSTLKIQPAKLEDSAVYLCASSSGLTGGGGSTIYFGEGSWLTVV.

The chain recombines TRBV5-5 with TRBJ2-1, with TRBD1 matching over 9 bases. Germline CDR1 reads SGHKS; CDR2 reads YYEKEE (reference sequence). V trimming: 5 bases; J trimming: 6 bases; junction bases outside the gene matches: 12. The length of the CDR3 is 16 residues. Here the CDR3 DNA reads TGTGCCAGCAGACCCTATACAGGGGGCGCGGTCAATGAGCAGTTCTTC. Translation gives CASRPYTGGAVNEQFF.

The CDR3 loop reads CASSQGQNTGELFF. The DNA for the CDR3 is TGTGCCAGCAGTCAGGGACAGAACACCGGGGAGCTGTTTTTT. V gene TRBV6-5 combines with J gene TRBJ2-2, with D perhaps matching TRBD1 (6 bases). Germline V gene sequence: CDR1 MNHEY, CDR2 SVGAGI. Trimming pared 5 bases from V and 1 base from J, leaving 8 bases between. The CDR3 has 14 amino acids.

Notes on this clone: Other DNA variants within this sample encode the same CDR3. The chain combines TRBV7-3 with TRBJ1-1; 7 bases agree with TRBD1. CDR1 is SGHTA and CDR2 is FQGTGA in the germline V gene. The CDR3 is made up of 13 amino acids. V was pared by 3 bases and J by 3 bases, with 1 base of the junction left unmatched. CDR3 region: CASSLQGDTEAFF. Here the CDR3 DNA reads TGTGCCAGCAGCTTGCAGGGGGACACTGAAGCTTTCTTT.

CDR3 in DNA: TGTGCCAGCAGCTTAATTGGAGGTCGGGAGCAGTTCTTC. As protein: CASSLIGGREQFF. The V gene is TRBV7-3, the J gene TRBJ2-1; TRBD2 might be the D (5 bases). Germline CDR1 SGHTA, CDR2 FQGTGA. V was shortened by 1 base and J by 10 bases, with 11 bases between the two germline ends. This CDR3 is built from 13 residues.